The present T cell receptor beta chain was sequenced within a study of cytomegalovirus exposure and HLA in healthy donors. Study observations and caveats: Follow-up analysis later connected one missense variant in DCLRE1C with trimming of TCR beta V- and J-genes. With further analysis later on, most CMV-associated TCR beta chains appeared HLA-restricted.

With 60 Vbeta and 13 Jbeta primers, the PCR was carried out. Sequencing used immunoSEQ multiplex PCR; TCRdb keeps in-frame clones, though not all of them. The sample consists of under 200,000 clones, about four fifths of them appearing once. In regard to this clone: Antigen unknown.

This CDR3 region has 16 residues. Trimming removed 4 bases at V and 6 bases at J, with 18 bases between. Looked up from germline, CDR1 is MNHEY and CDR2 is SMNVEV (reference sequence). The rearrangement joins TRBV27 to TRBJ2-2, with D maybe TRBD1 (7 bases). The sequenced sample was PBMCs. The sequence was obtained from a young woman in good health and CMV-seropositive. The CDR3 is CASSSPDREVAGELFF. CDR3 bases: TGTGCCAGCAGTTCCCCCGACAGGGAGGTGGCCGGGGAGCTGTTTTTT.